These T cell receptor beta chains were read from a single sample in a study of blood T cell repertoires in COVID-19. The assay was immunoSEQ multiplex PCR, and TCRdb's table has in-frame clones only and misses some. The sample consists of a few hundred thousand clones, 89% of them appearing once. Sequencing was carried out using peripheral blood. These receptors were collected from a woman aged 40-49 years who had recovered from COVID-19. The CDR3 runs from the conserved cysteine through the conserved F or W. Fields, in order: D gene, clone size, J gene, V gene, CDR3 protein, CDR3 DNA. A D gene is named only where the DNA matches it firmly. The size entry is marked missing in some rows and otherwise reads once, few, many or a size class.

D gene: -
clone size: -
J gene: TRBJ1-5
V gene: TRBV2
CDR3 protein: CASSAPQDSSNQPQHF
CDR3 DNA: TGTGCCAGCAGTGCTCCTCAGGACAGTAGCAATCAGCCCCAGCATTTT

D gene: -
clone size: -
J gene: TRBJ2-1
V gene: TRBV5-1
CDR3 protein: CASSLGLGEGYNEQFF
CDR3 DNA: TGCGCCAGCAGCTTGGGACTAGGCGAGGGGTACAATGAGCAGTTCTTC

D gene: -
clone size: -
J gene: TRBJ1-3
V gene: TRBV9
CDR3 protein: CASSVDILGQYSGNTIYF
CDR3 DNA: TGTGCCAGCAGCGTAGATATTCTAGGACAGTACTCTGGAAACACCATATATTTT

D gene: -
clone size: -
J gene: TRBJ2-7
V gene: TRBV6-5
CDR3 protein: CASSTGSSYEQYF
CDR3 DNA: TGTGCCAGCAGTACAGGAAGCTCCTACGAGCAGTACTTC

D gene: TRBD1
clone size: -
J gene: TRBJ2-5
V gene: TRBV5-1
CDR3 protein: CASSFQGAYGETQYF
CDR3 DNA: TGCGCCAGCAGCTTCCAGGGGGCATATGGGGAGACCCAGTACTTC

D gene: -
clone size: -
J gene: TRBJ2-1
V gene: TRBV28
CDR3 protein: CASSLLGSSYNEQFF
CDR3 DNA: TGTGCCAGCAGTTTATTAGGGAGCTCCTACAATGAGCAGTTCTTC

D gene: -
clone size: -
J gene: TRBJ2-7
V gene: TRBV7-9
CDR3 protein: CASSTPGSYEQYF
CDR3 DNA: TGTGCCAGCAGCACACCGGGATCCTACGAGCAGTACTTC

D gene: -
clone size: -
J gene: TRBJ1-1
V gene: TRBV10-3
CDR3 protein: CAIRFKGGDTEAFF
CDR3 DNA: TGTGCCATCAGATTCAAGGGAGGGGACACTGAAGCTTTCTTT

D gene: -
clone size: -
J gene: TRBJ2-7
V gene: TRBV6-2/TRBV6-3
CDR3 protein: CASSYSSSSYEQYF
CDR3 DNA: TGTGCCAGCAGTTACTCTAGCAGCTCCTACGAGCAGTACTTC

D gene: TRBD1
clone size: -
J gene: TRBJ1-2
V gene: TRBV5-4
CDR3 protein: CASRKITGTGVYGYTF
CDR3 DNA: TGTGCCAGCAGGAAAATTACCGGGACAGGGGTATATGGCTACACCTTC

D gene: TRBD1
clone size: -
J gene: TRBJ2-1
V gene: TRBV3-1/TRBV3-2
CDR3 protein: CASSRQGAWNEQFF
CDR3 DNA: TGTGCCAGCAGCCGACAGGGGGCTTGGAATGAGCAGTTCTTC

D gene: TRBD1
clone size: -
J gene: TRBJ2-5
V gene: TRBV11-2
CDR3 protein: CASSQGVETQYF
CDR3 DNA: TGTGCCAGCAGCCAGGGGGTAGAGACCCAGTACTTC

D gene: -
clone size: -
J gene: TRBJ1-2
V gene: TRBV29-1
CDR3 protein: CSVASGVNYGYTF
CDR3 DNA: TGCAGCGTCGCTTCGGGGGTTAACTATGGCTACACCTTC

D gene: TRBD2
clone size: -
J gene: TRBJ2-1
V gene: TRBV9
CDR3 protein: CASSVAAGLAGAYNEQFF
CDR3 DNA: TGTGCCAGCAGCGTAGCTGCGGGACTAGCGGGAGCCTACAATGAGCAGTTCTTC

D gene: -
clone size: -
J gene: TRBJ2-7
V gene: TRBV7-9
CDR3 protein: CASSQTDYEQYF
CDR3 DNA: TGTGCCAGCAGCCAGACTGACTACGAGCAGTACTTC

D gene: TRBD2
clone size: -
J gene: TRBJ2-3
V gene: TRBV30
CDR3 protein: CAASSGRELGTDTQYF
CDR3 DNA: TGTGCCGCTTCTAGCGGGAGAGAGCTAGGCACAGATACGCAGTATTTT

D gene: TRBD2
clone size: -
J gene: TRBJ2-7
V gene: TRBV25-1
CDR3 protein: CASSTSGSYEQYF
CDR3 DNA: TGTGCCAGCTCTACTAGCGGATCCTACGAGCAGTACTTC

D gene: TRBD2
clone size: once
J gene: TRBJ2-1
V gene: TRBV3-1/TRBV3-2
CDR3 protein: CASSLRLAEQFF
CDR3 DNA: TGTGCCAGCAGCCTTAGACTAGCGGAGCAGTTCTTC

D gene: TRBD1
clone size: -
J gene: TRBJ1-2
V gene: TRBV10-3
CDR3 protein: CAISDIPGQGSYGYTF
CDR3 DNA: TGTGCCATCAGTGACATACCGGGACAGGGATCCTATGGCTACACCTTC

D gene: -
clone size: -
J gene: TRBJ2-1
V gene: TRBV4-2
CDR3 protein: CASSPRVGGLPYNEQFF
CDR3 DNA: TGTGCCAGCAGCCCCCGTGTGGGGGGACTTCCCTACAATGAGCAGTTCTTC

D gene: TRBD1
clone size: once
J gene: TRBJ1-2
V gene: TRBV5-1
CDR3 protein: CASSLAPGQGNYGYTF
CDR3 DNA: TGCGCCAGCAGCTTGGCACCGGGACAGGGAAACTATGGCTACACCTTC

D gene: -
clone size: -
J gene: TRBJ1-2
V gene: TRBV10-3
CDR3 protein: CAISDFPGEINGYTF
CDR3 DNA: TGTGCCATCAGTGACTTTCCAGGGGAAATAAATGGCTACACCTTC

D gene: -
clone size: once
J gene: TRBJ1-5
V gene: TRBV12-2
CDR3 protein: CSPGGYSNQPQHF
CDR3 DNA: TGTTCCCCGGGGGGATATAGCAATCAGCCCCAGCATTTT

D gene: -
clone size: -
J gene: TRBJ2-7
V gene: TRBV28
CDR3 protein: CASSFPGSTYEQYF
CDR3 DNA: TGTGCCAGCAGCTTTCCGGGAAGTACTTACGAGCAGTACTTC

D gene: TRBD1
clone size: -
J gene: TRBJ2-2
V gene: TRBV24-1
CDR3 protein: CATRPRPGQGAALETGELFF
CDR3 DNA: TGTGCCACCAGACCAAGGCCCGGACAGGGGGCGGCATTGGAGACCGGGGAGCTGTTTTTT

D gene: TRBD2
clone size: -
J gene: TRBJ2-2
V gene: TRBV7-8
CDR3 protein: CASSRVGLAGGNTGELFF
CDR3 DNA: TGTGCCAGCAGCCGGGTGGGGCTAGCGGGAGGAAACACCGGGGAGCTGTTTTTT

D gene: -
clone size: -
J gene: TRBJ1-2
V gene: TRBV28
CDR3 protein: CASSLHGGPNYGYTF
CDR3 DNA: TGTGCCAGCAGTTTACACGGGGGGCCTAACTATGGCTACACCTTC

D gene: -
clone size: -
J gene: TRBJ2-3
V gene: TRBV19
CDR3 protein: CASRTGRTDTQYF
CDR3 DNA: TGTGCCAGTAGAACAGGGCGAACAGATACGCAGTATTTT

D gene: TRBD2
clone size: -
J gene: TRBJ2-3
V gene: TRBV7-2
CDR3 protein: CASSLTSATTDTQYF
CDR3 DNA: TGTGCCAGCAGTTTGACTAGCGCTACCACAGATACGCAGTATTTT

D gene: -
clone size: -
J gene: TRBJ1-1
V gene: TRBV18
CDR3 protein: CASSPRRQENTEAFF
CDR3 DNA: TGTGCCAGCTCACCACGACGACAGGAAAACACTGAAGCTTTCTTT

D gene: TRBD2
clone size: -
J gene: TRBJ2-5
V gene: TRBV7-9
CDR3 protein: CASSLVSGSGETQYF
CDR3 DNA: TGTGCCAGCAGCTTAGTTAGCGGGAGCGGGGAGACCCAGTACTTC

D gene: TRBD1
clone size: once
J gene: TRBJ2-7
V gene: TRBV14
CDR3 protein: CASSRRQGPYEQYF
CDR3 DNA: TGTGCCAGCAGTCGTCGACAGGGACCCTACGAGCAGTACTTC

D gene: -
clone size: few
J gene: TRBJ2-7
V gene: TRBV27
CDR3 protein: CASSLGTWNSYEQYF
CDR3 DNA: TGTGCCAGCAGCCTCGGGACATGGAATTCCTACGAGCAGTACTTC

D gene: TRBD1
clone size: -
J gene: TRBJ1-5
V gene: TRBV7-9
CDR3 protein: CASSSGQGDQPQHF
CDR3 DNA: TGTGCCAGCAGCTCCGGACAGGGAGATCAGCCCCAGCATTTT

D gene: -
clone size: -
J gene: TRBJ1-4
V gene: TRBV4-2
CDR3 protein: CASSQFGGEKLFF
CDR3 DNA: TGTGCCAGCAGCCAATTTGGAGGAGAAAAACTGTTTTTT

D gene: TRBD1
clone size: -
J gene: TRBJ2-7
V gene: TRBV24-1
CDR3 protein: CATSDPRTGIYEQYF
CDR3 DNA: TGTGCCACCAGTGACCCCCGGACAGGGATCTACGAGCAGTACTTC

D gene: -
clone size: -
J gene: TRBJ2-1
V gene: TRBV19
CDR3 protein: CASSIGPGSYNEQFF
CDR3 DNA: TGTGCCAGTAGTATTGGTCCGGGGAGTTACAATGAGCAGTTCTTC

D gene: -
clone size: -
J gene: TRBJ1-2
V gene: TRBV6-4
CDR3 protein: CASSLSNYGYTF
CDR3 DNA: TGTGCCAGCAGTTTATCTAACTATGGCTACACCTTC

D gene: TRBD1
clone size: once
J gene: TRBJ1-3
V gene: TRBV29-1
CDR3 protein: CSAVTGVYGNTIYF
CDR3 DNA: TGCAGCGCTGTTACAGGGGTGTACGGAAACACCATATATTTT

D gene: -
clone size: -
J gene: TRBJ2-1
V gene: TRBV12-5
CDR3 protein: CASAPGGSSFNEQFF
CDR3 DNA: TGTGCTAGTGCCCCCGGTGGTAGCAGCTTCAATGAGCAGTTCTTC

D gene: TRBD2
clone size: -
J gene: TRBJ2-2
V gene: TRBV7-9
CDR3 protein: CASSSGTSGDANTGELFF
CDR3 DNA: TGTGCCAGCAGCTCCGGGACTAGCGGGGACGCGAACACCGGGGAGCTGTTTTTT

D gene: TRBD2
clone size: -
J gene: TRBJ2-2
V gene: TRBV4-2
CDR3 protein: CASRLAGDTGELFF
CDR3 DNA: TGTGCCAGCAGACTAGCGGGAGACACCGGGGAGCTGTTTTTT

D gene: TRBD1
clone size: once
J gene: TRBJ1-4
V gene: TRBV19
CDR3 protein: CATRDSTNEKLFF
CDR3 DNA: TGTGCCACCAGGGACAGTACTAATGAAAAACTGTTTTTT

D gene: -
clone size: -
J gene: TRBJ2-3
V gene: TRBV14
CDR3 protein: CASSQDYLASTDTQYF
CDR3 DNA: TGTGCCAGCAGCCAAGATTACCTGGCTAGCACAGATACGCAGTATTTT

D gene: TRBD1
clone size: -
J gene: TRBJ2-7
V gene: TRBV3-1/TRBV3-2
CDR3 protein: CASSHDRGLDEQYF
CDR3 DNA: TGTGCCAGCAGCCACGACAGGGGACTGGACGAGCAGTACTTC

D gene: -
clone size: -
J gene: TRBJ2-6
V gene: TRBV7-2
CDR3 protein: CASSLEGARGANVLTF
CDR3 DNA: TGTGCCAGCAGCTTGGAGGGGGCGCGTGGGGCCAACGTCCTGACTTTC

D gene: TRBD1
clone size: -
J gene: TRBJ1-2
V gene: TRBV6-5
CDR3 protein: CASSSGTGIGYTF
CDR3 DNA: TGTGCCAGCAGCTCCGGGACAGGGATTGGCTACACCTTC

D gene: TRBD1
clone size: once
J gene: TRBJ1-5
V gene: TRBV4-1
CDR3 protein: CASSEVGTGVQPQHF
CDR3 DNA: TGCGCCAGCAGCGAAGTCGGGACAGGGGTTCAGCCCCAGCATTTT

D gene: -
clone size: once
J gene: TRBJ2-1
V gene: TRBV7-8
CDR3 protein: CASSLRLEQFF
CDR3 DNA: TGTGCCAGCAGCCTCAGACTCGAGCAGTTCTTC

D gene: -
clone size: -
J gene: TRBJ1-1
V gene: TRBV9
CDR3 protein: CASSVVGAKGDTEAFF
CDR3 DNA: TGTGCCAGCAGCGTAGTAGGGGCAAAAGGGGACACTGAAGCTTTCTTT

D gene: -
clone size: -
J gene: TRBJ2-1
V gene: TRBV12-3/TRBV12-4
CDR3 protein: CASSTSAVREQFF
CDR3 DNA: TGTGCCAGCAGTACCTCGGCTGTCAGGGAGCAGTTCTTC

D gene: -
clone size: -
J gene: TRBJ1-2
V gene: TRBV4-1
CDR3 protein: CASSQDWGEGYGYTF
CDR3 DNA: TGCGCCAGCAGCCAAGATTGGGGGGAGGGGTATGGCTACACCTTC

D gene: TRBD2
clone size: -
J gene: TRBJ2-7
V gene: TRBV7-2
CDR3 protein: CASSLDPLTSGFYEQYF
CDR3 DNA: TGTGCCAGCAGCTTAGATCCGCTGACTAGCGGGTTCTACGAGCAGTACTTC

D gene: TRBD2
clone size: once
J gene: TRBJ2-1
V gene: TRBV7-3
CDR3 protein: CASSPTSGSSYNEQFF
CDR3 DNA: TGTGCCAGCAGCCCTACTAGCGGGAGTTCCTACAATGAGCAGTTCTTC